Listed here is a single T cell receptor beta chain. Its antigen remains unknown. TCRdb's table, derived via immunoSEQ multiplex PCR, lists solely in-frame clones and lacks some. This table holds just under 45,000 clones, around 89% found once. This sample was included in a study of PD-L1 blockade in urothelial cancer. Study findings and constraints: Better survival was predicted when blood TCR clonality before treatment fell below the median.

CDR1 is MNHEY and CDR2 is SVGAGI in the germline V gene. The CDR3 sequence is 15 residues long. V shed 5 bases and J shed 6 bases, with 16 bases lying between them. The source of this sequence is a woman aged 60-75 years with urothelial cancer. Material: PBMCs, obtained around atezolizumab (anti-PD-L1) treatment. This sequence joins TRBV6-5 and TRBJ2-2; D not resolved. The DNA of the CDR3 is TGTGCCAGCAGTGGCCGAGGTAGAGGCCCCGGGGAGCTGTTTTTT. Encoded protein: CASSGRGRGPGELFF.